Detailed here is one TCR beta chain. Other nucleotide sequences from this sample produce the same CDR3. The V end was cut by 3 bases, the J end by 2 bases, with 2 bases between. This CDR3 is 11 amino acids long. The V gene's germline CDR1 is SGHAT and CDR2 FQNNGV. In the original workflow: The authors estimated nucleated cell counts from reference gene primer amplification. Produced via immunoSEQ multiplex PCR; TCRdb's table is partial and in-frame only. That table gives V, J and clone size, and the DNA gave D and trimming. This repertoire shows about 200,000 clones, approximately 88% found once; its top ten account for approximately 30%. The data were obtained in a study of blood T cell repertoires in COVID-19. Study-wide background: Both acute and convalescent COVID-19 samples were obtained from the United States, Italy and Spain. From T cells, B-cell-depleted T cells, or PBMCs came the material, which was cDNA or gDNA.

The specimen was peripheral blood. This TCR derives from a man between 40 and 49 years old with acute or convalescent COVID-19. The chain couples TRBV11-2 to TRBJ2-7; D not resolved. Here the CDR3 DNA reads TGTGCCAGCAGCTTTACCTACGAGCAGTACTTC. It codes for CASSFTYEQYF.